Listed below are T cell receptor beta chains from one sample, sequenced in a study of CD8 T cells in ankylosing spondylitis. TCRdb processed the 5' RACE reads anew with MiXCR; each CDR3 protein has one entry. Here the sample spans under 250,000 distinct CDR3 sequences, 32% being singletons. Sequencing input: blood, either unsorted or a sorted T cell fraction (not recorded which). The receptor set was obtained from a male donor with ankylosing spondylitis or in good health (not recorded which). Both conserved end residues are part of each CDR3. The D gene is left open where the match is weak. The size of a clone is reported for some rows only, either as once, few or many, or as a class for expanded clones.

CASSGRAFTDTQYF | TGTGCCAGCAGCGGGCGGGCCTTCACAGATACGCAGTATTTT | NA | TRBJ2-3 | TRBV7-9 | NA
CSAIYPGQGSYNEQFF | TGCAGTGCTATCTACCCGGGACAGGGCTCCTACAATGAGCAGTTCTTC | TRBD1 | TRBJ2-1 | TRBV20-1 | few
CASEGERSYEQYF | TGTGCATCCGAAGGGGAGCGGAGCTACGAGCAGTACTTC | NA | TRBJ2-7 | TRBV30 | NA
CASSWESATNEKLFF | TGCGCCAGCAGTTGGGAATCCGCAACTAATGAAAAACTGTTTTTT | NA | TRBJ1-4 | TRBV5-1 | few
CASSLRFGSNQPQHF | TGTGCCAGCAGTTTAAGGTTCGGATCCAATCAGCCCCAGCATTTT | NA | TRBJ1-5 | TRBV12-3/TRBV12-4 | NA
CASSPGESTEAFF | TGTGCCAGCAGCCCAGGGGAGAGCACTGAAGCTTTCTTT | NA | TRBJ1-1 | TRBV12-3/TRBV12-4 | NA
CASRRSGANVLTF | TGTGCCAGCAGGCGCTCTGGGGCCAACGTCCTGACTTTC | NA | TRBJ2-6 | TRBV7-2 | few
CASSADVRFGQPQHF | TGTGCCAGCAGCGCAGATGTCCGGTTCGGGCAGCCCCAGCATTTT | NA | TRBJ1-5 | TRBV7-9 | NA
CASSEYFNGYTF | TGTGCCAGCAGTGAATATTTTAATGGCTACACCTTC | NA | TRBJ1-2 | TRBV25-1 | NA
CASSDGQRGLYNEQFF | TGTGCCAGCAGTGACGGCCAGCGGGGGCTCTACAATGAGCAGTTCTTC | TRBD2 | TRBJ2-1 | TRBV6-4 | NA
CASSLMAGSTDTQYF | TGTGCCAGCAGTTTAATGGCGGGGAGCACAGATACGCAGTATTTT | NA | TRBJ2-3 | TRBV28 | few
CSARGGTGGTTDTQYF | TGCAGTGCTAGAGGTGGGACAGGGGGGACCACAGATACGCAGTATTTT | TRBD1 | TRBJ2-3 | TRBV20-1 | few
CATSRDPVPSYEQYF | TGTGCCACCAGCAGAGATCCCGTCCCTTCCTACGAGCAGTACTTC | NA | TRBJ2-7 | TRBV15 | NA
CSVGGRNEQFF | TGCAGCGTTGGGGGCCGAAATGAGCAGTTCTTC | NA | TRBJ2-1 | TRBV29-1 | many
CSARELGGPGIKFYEQYF | TGCAGTGCTAGAGAATTGGGGGGGCCGGGGATCAAGTTCTACGAGCAGTACTTC | NA | TRBJ2-7 | TRBV20-1 | NA
CASSPTLGLAGGHTDTQYF | TGTGCCAGCAGCCCTACTCTAGGACTAGCGGGGGGGCATACAGATACGCAGTATTTT | TRBD2 | TRBJ2-3 | TRBV11-2 | NA
CSATRGGLYTDTQYF | TGCAGTGCCACGAGAGGGGGGCTATATACAGATACGCAGTATTTT | NA | TRBJ2-3 | TRBV20-1 | few
CASSRGQSEAFF | TGTGCCAGCTCCAGGGGGCAATCTGAAGCTTTCTTT | TRBD1 | TRBJ1-1 | TRBV6-5 | NA
CASSFGGLAGYMDEQFF | TGTGCCAGCAGTTTTGGGGGACTAGCGGGGTACATGGATGAGCAGTTCTTC | TRBD2 | TRBJ2-1 | TRBV27 | NA
CASSVDSRTGVYEQYF | TGTGCCAGCAGCGTAGATTCTAGGACAGGGGTCTACGAGCAGTACTTC | TRBD1 | TRBJ2-7 | TRBV9 | NA
CASSVRGQGRRGYTF | TGTGCCAGCAGCGTAAGGGGACAGGGCCGGCGAGGCTACACCTTC | TRBD1 | TRBJ1-2 | TRBV28 | NA
CASSQVLDTQYF | TGTGCCAGCAGCCAGGTCCTTGATACGCAGTATTTT | NA | TRBJ2-3 | TRBV3-1 | NA
CASSQSLGWETQYF | TGTGCCAGCAGCCAGTCACTAGGTTGGGAGACCCAGTACTTC | NA | TRBJ2-5 | TRBV3-1 | NA
CASAVRGAEQFF | TGTGCCAGCGCTGTGCGGGGGGCTGAGCAGTTCTTC | TRBD2 | TRBJ2-1 | TRBV28 | NA
CASAPRGTTGELFF | TGTGCCAGCGCCCCGAGGGGGACCACCGGGGAGCTGTTTTTT | NA | TRBJ2-2 | TRBV4-2 | NA
CASSEWRGGQETQYF | TGTGCCAGCAGTGAATGGCGGGGGGGCCAAGAGACCCAGTACTTC | TRBD2 | TRBJ2-5 | TRBV25-1 | NA
CATSRDRGLTYEQYF | TGTGCCACCAGCAGAGATCGGGGACTTACCTACGAGCAGTACTTC | NA | TRBJ2-7 | TRBV15 | NA
CSARTRYEQYF | TGCAGTGCTAGAACGAGATACGAGCAGTACTTC | NA | TRBJ2-7 | TRBV20-1 | NA
CSVGTLSYGYTF | TGCAGCGTCGGGACGCTATCCTATGGCTACACCTTC | NA | TRBJ1-2 | TRBV29-1 | few
CASSRWGGSSYEQYF | TGTGCCAGCAGCCGATGGGGGGGAAGTTCCTACGAGCAGTACTTC | TRBD2 | TRBJ2-7 | TRBV14 | NA
CSARDPLSEQFF | TGCAGTGCTAGAGACCCCCTAAGTGAGCAGTTCTTC | NA | TRBJ2-1 | TRBV20-1 | NA
CSAPRQVVLRSEKLFF | TGCAGTGCTCCCCGACAGGTGGTGCTGCGTAGTGAAAAACTGTTTTTT | NA | TRBJ1-4 | TRBV20-1 | NA